This TCR beta chain is from a study of blood T cell repertoires in COVID-19. Sequenced by immunoSEQ multiplex PCR; TCRdb stores in-frame clones only, minus some. Seen here are roughly 60,000 clones, 75% to 85% observed once, and the top ten hold roughly 6%. This TCR came from a woman aged 55-69 years with acute or convalescent COVID-19. Material for sequencing was peripheral blood.

The CDR3 bases are TGTGCCAGCAAGCGGGAGGGCACTAATGAAAAACTGTTTTTT. It encodes CASKREGTNEKLFF. This chain links TRBV27 with TRBJ1-4; D is ambiguous. V gave up 7 bases and J gave up 2 bases, with 11 bases separating them. Germline V gene data show CDR1 as MNHEY and CDR2 as SMNVEV (reference sequence). The CDR3 contains 14 residues.